This TCR delta chain was sequenced during a study of Vδ1+ human thymocytes. Overall study results and limits: TRD repertoires were essentially private, unlike widely shared TRG clonotypes. Bulk repertoire data may be misinterpreted because of unexpected Vdelta2 sequences. Thymic TRG and TRD repertoires appeared highly polyclonal, with Gaussian CDR3 length distributions.

Sequences come from RNA converted to cDNA by reverse transcription. The CDR3 regions were amplified by multiplex PCR from V-gene primers to a constant-region primer. TCRdb re-processed the multiplex PCR reads via CATT. The profile shows tens of thousands of delta-chain clones, less than 20% of them singletons. This clone was counted at least ten times. The antigen remains undetermined. Germline-derived CDR1 and CDR2 are GEAIGNYY and EKD. Trimming took 4 bases from V and 0 from J, leaving 20 bases between them. This CDR3 is built from 17 residues. This TCR derives from a boy under three years old who had congenital heart surgery. Sequencing was done on a sample of Vdelta1+ gamma-delta thymocytes from the thymus. Subset indicated: FACS-sorted CD3+ TCRalphabeta- TCRVdelta1+ TCRVdelta2- thymocytes. The genes are TRDV2 and TRDJ1; D is ambiguous. In DNA, the CDR3 is TGTGCCTGTGAACCCGAATGGTTAATTAGCTACACCGATAAACTCATCTTT. It translates to CACEPEWLISYTDKLIF.